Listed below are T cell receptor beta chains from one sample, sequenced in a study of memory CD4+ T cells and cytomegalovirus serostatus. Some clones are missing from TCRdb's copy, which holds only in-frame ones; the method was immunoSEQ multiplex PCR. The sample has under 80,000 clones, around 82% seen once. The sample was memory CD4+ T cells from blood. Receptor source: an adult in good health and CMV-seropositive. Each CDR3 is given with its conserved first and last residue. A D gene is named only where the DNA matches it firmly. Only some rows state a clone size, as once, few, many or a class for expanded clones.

CDR3: CASSLNSQGTNEKLFF
DNA: TGTGCCAGCAGCTTGAACAGTCAAGGAACTAATGAAAAACTGTTTTTT
J: TRBJ1-4
D: NA
length: 16
V: TRBV7-2
size: NA

CDR3: CASSLRPGSSEKLFF
DNA: TGTGCCAGCAGCTTAAGGCCAGGGTCAAGTGAAAAACTGTTTTTT
J: TRBJ1-4
D: NA
length: 15
V: TRBV11-2
size: NA

CDR3: CASSLSPGQGNYGYTF
DNA: TGTGCCAGCAGTCTTTCCCCAGGACAGGGGAACTATGGCTACACCTTC
J: TRBJ1-2
D: TRBD1
length: 16
V: TRBV5-6
size: NA

CDR3: CASSPRQDGYTF
DNA: TGTGCCAGCAGTCCCCGACAGGATGGCTACACCTTC
J: TRBJ1-2
D: NA
length: 12
V: TRBV2
size: NA

CDR3: CAWSVGQDQPQHF
DNA: TGTGCCTGGAGTGTGGGTCAGGATCAGCCCCAGCATTTT
J: TRBJ1-5
D: NA
length: 13
V: TRBV30
size: NA

CDR3: CASRTGSGQPQHF
DNA: TGTGCCAGCAGGACAGGGAGCGGTCAGCCCCAGCATTTT
J: TRBJ1-5
D: TRBD1
length: 13
V: TRBV2
size: few

CDR3: CASSYLAGGYNEQFF
DNA: TGTGCCAGCAGCTACCTAGCGGGGGGCTACAATGAGCAGTTCTTC
J: TRBJ2-1
D: TRBD2
length: 15
V: TRBV11-2
size: NA

CDR3: CASSVGGYNQPQHF
DNA: TGTGCCAGCAGCGTAGGTGGCTACAATCAGCCCCAGCATTTT
J: TRBJ1-5
D: NA
length: 14
V: TRBV9
size: medium-sized

CDR3: CASSPGTSGYTGELFF
DNA: TGTGCCAGCAGCCCCGGGACTAGCGGTTACACCGGGGAGCTGTTTTTT
J: TRBJ2-2
D: TRBD2
length: 16
V: TRBV11-3
size: NA

CDR3: CASSFAGISGNTIYF
DNA: TGTGCCAGCAGCTTTGCAGGGATCTCTGGAAACACCATATATTTT
J: TRBJ1-3
D: NA
length: 15
V: TRBV7-9
size: NA

CDR3: CASSLTVNTGELFF
DNA: TGTGCCAGCAGCCTGACAGTTAACACCGGGGAGCTGTTTTTT
J: TRBJ2-2
D: NA
length: 14
V: TRBV14
size: few

CDR3: CASGRQGTGEQFF
DNA: TGCGCCAGCGGGCGACAGGGGACGGGTGAGCAGTTCTTC
J: TRBJ2-1
D: TRBD1
length: 13
V: TRBV10-1
size: NA

CDR3: CASRPPRGRNTEAFF
DNA: TGTGCCAGCAGACCGCCGCGGGGACGTAACACTGAAGCTTTCTTT
J: TRBJ1-1
D: NA
length: 15
V: TRBV7-8
size: few

CDR3: CASSLGTGVQRRDTF
DNA: TGTGCCAGCAGCTTGGGAACAGGGGTCCAGCGACGGGACACCTTC
J: TRBJ1-2
D: TRBD1
length: 15
V: TRBV5-6
size: NA

CDR3: CASSSTGTTEAFF
DNA: TGTGCCAGCAGTTCCACAGGGACCACTGAAGCTTTCTTT
J: TRBJ1-1
D: NA
length: 13
V: TRBV6-5
size: NA

CDR3: CASYTNKGTNYGYTF
DNA: TGTGCCTCCTACACGAATAAGGGGACTAACTATGGCTACACCTTC
J: TRBJ1-2
D: NA
length: 15
V: TRBV19
size: NA

CDR3: CASSPELGVAGELFF
DNA: TGTGCCAGCTCACCCGAACTAGGGGTCGCCGGGGAGCTGTTTTTT
J: TRBJ2-2
D: NA
length: 15
V: TRBV18
size: NA

CDR3: CASSLARRSVYNEQFF
DNA: TGTGCCAGCAGCTTGGCGCGGCGGAGTGTCTACAATGAGCAGTTCTTC
J: TRBJ2-1
D: NA
length: 16
V: TRBV5-6
size: NA

CDR3: CASRERGLANEQFF
DNA: TGTGCCAGCAGAGAACGGGGACTAGCCAATGAGCAGTTCTTC
J: TRBJ2-1
D: TRBD2
length: 14
V: TRBV2
size: many

CDR3: CASRSDGGARSTDTQYF
DNA: TGCGCCAGCAGGTCTGACGGGGGAGCTAGAAGCACAGATACGCAGTATTTT
J: TRBJ2-3
D: NA
length: 17
V: TRBV5-1
size: once

CDR3: CAWSVGGRAIDTQYF
DNA: TGTGCCTGGAGTGTGGGCGGGAGGGCCATAGATACGCAGTATTTT
J: TRBJ2-3
D: TRBD2
length: 15
V: TRBV30
size: NA

CDR3: CASSKPRRRTEAFF
DNA: TGTGCCAGCAGCAAACCGAGAAGGCGGACTGAAGCTTTCTTT
J: TRBJ1-1
D: NA
length: 14
V: TRBV6-5
size: NA

CDR3: CASTKQGTYTQYF
DNA: TGTGCCAGCACCAAACAGGGGACGTATACGCAGTATTTT
J: TRBJ2-3
D: TRBD1
length: 13
V: TRBV6-5
size: NA

CDR3: CAWMGGRTSYNSPLHF
DNA: TGTGCCTGGATGGGGGGCAGAACATCCTATAATTCACCCCTCCACTTT
J: TRBJ1-6
D: NA
length: 16
V: TRBV30
size: NA

CDR3: CASRGAGHGEKLFF
DNA: TGTGCCAGCAGAGGGGCAGGGCACGGGGAAAAACTGTTTTTT
J: TRBJ1-4
D: NA
length: 14
V: TRBV28
size: NA

CDR3: CASRRGSNQPQHF
DNA: TGCGCCAGCAGGAGGGGGAGCAATCAGCCCCAGCATTTT
J: TRBJ1-5
D: NA
length: 13
V: TRBV5-1
size: NA

CDR3: CASSPRGRRHEKLFF
DNA: TGTGCCAGCAGCCCCCGGGGACGGAGACATGAAAAACTGTTTTTT
J: TRBJ1-4
D: NA
length: 15
V: TRBV21-1
size: NA

CDR3: CASGGTSGYNEQFF
DNA: TGTGCCAGCGGTGGTACTAGCGGATACAATGAGCAGTTCTTC
J: TRBJ2-1
D: TRBD2
length: 14
V: TRBV2
size: NA

CDR3: CASGTPSSGANVLTF
DNA: TGTGCCAGCGGGACGCCGAGCTCTGGGGCCAACGTCCTGACTTTC
J: TRBJ2-6
D: NA
length: 15
V: TRBV28
size: NA

CDR3: CASSTLQGYEQYF
DNA: TGTGCCAGTAGTACACTACAGGGGTACGAGCAGTACTTC
J: TRBJ2-7
D: TRBD1
length: 13
V: TRBV19
size: NA